This is a list of T cell receptor beta chains from one sample in a study of blood T cells in healthy people across ages. A single record per CDR3 protein comes from TCRdb applying MiXCR to the 5' RACE reads. Of 650,000 to 1,000,000 distinct CDR3 sequences in the sample, under 40% were seen once. Sequencing input: blood. The receptors derive from a young man in good health. The CDR3 runs from the conserved cysteine through the conserved F or W. D genes are given only for firm matches. Part of the rows lack a size; the others show once, few, many or a class for expanded clones.

v_gene	abundance	j_gene	d_gene	CDR3aa	CDR3nt
TRBV13	few	TRBJ2-7	TRBD2	CASSLVRGAAYEQYF	TGTGCCAGCAGCTTAGTGCGGGGGGCGGCCTACGAGCAGTACTTC
TRBV19	few	TRBJ2-3	TRBD1	CASSERQGPRDTQYF	TGTGCCAGTAGTGAAAGACAGGGACCGAGGGATACGCAGTATTTT
TRBV7-2	many	TRBJ1-4	TRBD1	CASSPNRGSNEKLFF	TGTGCCAGCAGCCCAAACAGGGGATCTAATGAAAAACTGTTTTTT
TRBV6-6	-	TRBJ2-2	-	CASTNEWGGGTGELFF	TGTGCCAGCACCAACGAGTGGGGAGGGGGGACCGGGGAGCTGTTTTTT
TRBV6-6	-	TRBJ1-3	TRBD1	CASSYVGQGINTIYF	TGTGCCAGCAGTTACGTAGGACAGGGGATCAACACCATATATTTT
TRBV7-9	few	TRBJ1-1	-	CASSPSIGTEAFF	TGTGCCAGCAGCCCGTCCATAGGTACTGAAGCTTTCTTT
TRBV27	few	TRBJ2-7	TRBD1	CASSGSRGLWYF	TGTGCCAGCAGCGGAAGCAGGGGGCTTTGGTACTTC
TRBV11-2	once	TRBJ2-3	TRBD2	CASSLSGSSGAQDTQYF	TGTGCCAGCAGCTTATCTGGATCTAGCGGGGCACAAGATACGCAGTATTTT
TRBV3-1	-	TRBJ2-4	-	CASSQLFGRNIQYF	TGTGCCAGCAGCCAGCTCTTCGGCCGGAACATTCAGTACTTC
TRBV6-2/TRBV6-3	-	TRBJ1-6	TRBD1	CASSSGQGALGSPLHF	TGTGCCAGCAGCAGCGGACAGGGGGCTTTGGGGTCACCCCTCCACTTT
TRBV5-6	-	TRBJ2-5	-	CASSLDLAYNEQYF	TGTGCCAGCAGCTTGGACCTAGCCTACAATGAGCAGTACTTC
TRBV7-2	once	TRBJ2-2	-	CASSSGTLGDTGELFF	TGTGCCAGCAGCTCCGGGACACTCGGCGACACCGGGGAGCTGTTTTTT
TRBV7-9	-	TRBJ2-3	-	CASSLRASSTDTQYF	TGTGCCAGCAGCTTACGGGCATCTAGCACAGATACGCAGTATTTT
TRBV12-3/TRBV12-4	many	TRBJ2-3	-	CASSYSPTDTQYF	TGTGCCAGCAGTTACAGCCCCACAGATACGCAGTATTTT
TRBV4-3	many	TRBJ1-2	-	CASSQDMRGGGYGYTF	TGCGCCAGCAGCCAAGATATGAGAGGGGGTGGTTATGGCTACACCTTC